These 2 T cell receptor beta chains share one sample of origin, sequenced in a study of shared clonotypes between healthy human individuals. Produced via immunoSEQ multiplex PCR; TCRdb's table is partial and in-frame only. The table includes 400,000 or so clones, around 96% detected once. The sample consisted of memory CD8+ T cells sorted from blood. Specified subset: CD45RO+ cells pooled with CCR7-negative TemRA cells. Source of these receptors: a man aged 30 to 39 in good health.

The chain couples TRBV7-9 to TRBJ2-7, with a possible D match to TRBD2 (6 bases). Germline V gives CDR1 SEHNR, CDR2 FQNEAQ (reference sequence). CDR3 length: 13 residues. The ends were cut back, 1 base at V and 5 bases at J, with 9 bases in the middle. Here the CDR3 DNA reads TGTGCCAGCAGCTTAGTGAGGAGGGACGAGCAGTACTTC. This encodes CASSLVRRDEQYF.

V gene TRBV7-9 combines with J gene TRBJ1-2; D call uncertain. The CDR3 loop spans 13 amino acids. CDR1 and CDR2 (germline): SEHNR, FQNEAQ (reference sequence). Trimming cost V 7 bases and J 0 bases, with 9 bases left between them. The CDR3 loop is CASTTVTNYGYTF. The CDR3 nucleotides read TGTGCCAGCACCACAGTGACTAACTATGGCTACACCTTC.